This T cell receptor (beta chain) was sequenced for a study of radiotherapy plus CTLA-4 blockade in lung cancer (dated by TCRdb to 2017 to 2018). For the wider study: Objective responses occurred in 15% to 20% of enrolled patients, and approximately 34% achieved disease control.

Paper-wide results and their limitations: The strongest predictors of response were reported to be early dynamic shifts in blood T cell clones along with a rise in serum interferon-beta following radiation. After treatment with radiotherapy and ipilimumab, TCR clones that came from tumors expanded in the peripheral blood.

In this study, focal radiation therapy paired with CTLA-4 blockade (ipilimumab) was tested in patients who had chemo-refractory metastatic non-small-cell lung cancer. Library creation used the immunoSEQ multiplex PCR assay. Imported from immuneACCESS, the table was reduced by TCRdb to in-frame sequences with V and J called. These copies leave out some clones; in studies compared against another copy, an unresolved V gene accounts for under half, and the cause of the remainder is not known. Across this sample there are about 62,000 clones, with about 72% seen only once. Jointly, the top ten make up about 3.1% of the sample. A few counts support this clone. Its antigen specificity is not known. No base-level quality is on record; no much larger clone is a single base apart. V trim: 4 bases; J trim: 4 bases; unmatched bases: 5. There are 16 amino acids in the CDR3, from cysteine to phenylalanine inclusive. Solely the CDR3 DNA is kept, with 48 bases framed from the first base. CDR1 and CDR2 were assigned from the germline V gene as SNHLY and FYNNEI.

The sequence was obtained from a human donor with non-small cell lung cancer who had a complete response to radiotherapy plus ipilimumab. The chain is made from TRBV2 and TRBJ2-1; TRBD2 matches 12 bases in the middle. Source: peripheral blood, taken from a patient treated with radiotherapy plus ipilimumab. For the CDR3, the sequence is CASSAGLAGIYNEQFF. The DNA sequence is given as TGTGCCAGCAGTGCAGGACTAGCGGGGATATACAATGAGCAGTTCTTC.